These T cell receptor beta chains were read from a single sample in a study of CD8 T cells in ankylosing spondylitis. TCRdb fed the 5' RACE reads into MiXCR, producing one record per CDR3 protein. The data contain under 200,000 distinct CDR3 sequences, 9.5% to 13% of them singletons. The material sequenced was blood, either unsorted or a sorted T cell fraction (not recorded which). The receptors derive from a male donor with ankylosing spondylitis or in good health (not recorded which). CDR3s include the opening cysteine and the closing phenylalanine or tryptophan. The D gene is left open where the match is weak. Size tells how often a clone was seen (once, few, many) or the class of an expanded clone, and some rows leave it out.

J | D | V | size | length | DNA | CDR3
TRBJ2-3 | NA | TRBV10-3 | many | 14 | TGTGCCATCAGATGGGACAAGGGGACAGATACGCAGTATTTT | CAIRWDKGTDTQYF
TRBJ2-1 | TRBD2 | TRBV20-1 | many | 13 | TGCAGTGCTACTAGCGGGGGCTACAATGAGCAGTTCTTC | CSATSGGYNEQFF
TRBJ2-7 | NA | TRBV5-1 | many | 14 | TGCGCCAGCAGCTTGGTTTTGGACAGCTACGAGCAGTACTTC | CASSLVLDSYEQYF
TRBJ1-2 | NA | TRBV5-1 | many | 13 | TGCGCCAGCAGTACAGCGGATGGCTATGGCTACACCTTC | CASSTADGYGYTF
TRBJ2-1 | NA | TRBV7-9 | NA | 15 | TGTGCCAGCAGCTTAGCCCAACCGGGGTCGAATGAGCAGTTCTTC | CASSLAQPGSNEQFF
TRBJ2-1 | NA | TRBV4-1 | NA | 14 | TGCGCCAGCAGCCAAGGGTTCCGGGGAGGTGAGCAGTTCTTC | CASSQGFRGGEQFF
TRBJ2-2 | TRBD2 | TRBV20-1 | many | 14 | TGCAGTGCCACGACTAGCGGGGTTGCCGGGGAGCTGTTTTTT | CSATTSGVAGELFF
TRBJ2-3 | NA | TRBV5-6 | NA | 14 | TGTGCCAGCAGCTTGGGGGGGACCAGAGATACGCAGTATTTT | CASSLGGTRDTQYF
TRBJ2-3 | NA | TRBV5-1 | NA | 14 | TGCGCCAGCAGCTTAACCTTTAGCACAGATACGCAGTATTTT | CASSLTFSTDTQYF
TRBJ1-2 | NA | TRBV29-1 | many | 14 | TGCAGCGTTGAAGATCTCCAGGGTTTAGATGGCTACACCTTC | CSVEDLQGLDGYTF
TRBJ1-2 | NA | TRBV20-1 | many | 16 | TGCAGTGCTAGAGACGGGGGACGGATAGCTAACTATGGCTACACCTTC | CSARDGGRIANYGYTF
TRBJ2-5 | NA | TRBV25-1 | many | 14 | TGTGCCAGCAGTGAATCAGGGGTTTGGGAGACCCAGTACTTC | CASSESGVWETQYF
TRBJ1-5 | TRBD1 | TRBV20-1 | many | 14 | TGCAGTGCTAGAGCAGACAGGGAGAATCAGCCCCAGCATTTT | CSARADRENQPQHF
TRBJ2-7 | NA | TRBV28 | NA | 15 | TGTGCCAGCAGTTTGGGGCAAACTAGGGGGTACGAGCAGTACTTC | CASSLGQTRGYEQYF
TRBJ2-5 | TRBD2 | TRBV12-3/TRBV12-4 | many | 14 | TGTGCCAGCAGTTTAGCCGCGGGAGTCGAGACCCAGTACTTC | CASSLAAGVETQYF
TRBJ2-2 | TRBD1 | TRBV5-1 | many | 14 | TGCGCCAGCAGTACGGGACAGGGCACCGGGGAGCTGTTTTTT | CASSTGQGTGELFF
TRBJ2-2 | TRBD2 | TRBV3-1 | NA | 15 | TGTGCCAGCAGCCAACCCGGGAGGCACACCGGGGAGCTGTTTTTT | CASSQPGRHTGELFF
TRBJ2-1 | TRBD2 | TRBV27 | many | 17 | TGTGCCAGCAGTTTACTGGGACTAAACAAAGTCTCGGATGAGCAGTTCTTC | CASSLLGLNKVSDEQFF
TRBJ2-1 | TRBD2 | TRBV3-1 | many | 18 | TGTGCCAGCAGCCAGGCTCCCGGCAGGGAGGGTTCCTACAATGAGCAGTTCTTC | CASSQAPGREGSYNEQFF
TRBJ2-1 | TRBD2 | TRBV19 | NA | 15 | TGTGCCAGTAGTATGGGACTAGCGGGATCCAATGAGCAGTTCTTC | CASSMGLAGSNEQFF
TRBJ2-3 | TRBD2 | TRBV24-1 | many | 14 | TGTGCCACCAGAACTAGCGGGGCTTCAGATACGCAGTATTTT | CATRTSGASDTQYF
TRBJ1-5 | NA | TRBV7-8 | many | 15 | TGTGCCAGCAGCCCTCTGGCGGGATTCAATCAGCCCCAGCATTTT | CASSPLAGFNQPQHF
TRBJ2-5 | NA | TRBV15 | NA | 14 | TGTGCCACCAGCAGTACCCATAAGGGAGAGACCCAGTACTTC | CATSSTHKGETQYF
TRBJ2-5 | NA | TRBV7-6 | NA | 17 | TGTGCCAGCAGCTGTGACTGGACGGGAAAAGAACAAGAGACCCAGTACTTC | CASSCDWTGKEQETQYF
TRBJ1-1 | NA | TRBV4-3 | many | 14 | TGCGCCAGCAGCCAAGGCTCAGGGCCCACTGAAGCTTTCTTT | CASSQGSGPTEAFF
TRBJ1-4 | NA | TRBV12-3/TRBV12-4 | many | 19 | TGTGCCAGCAGTTTCAAATTTCAGGGCTGGAAAGCAACTAATGAAAAACTGTTTTTT | CASSFKFQGWKATNEKLFF
TRBJ2-5 | NA | TRBV7-2 | NA | 14 | TGTGCCAGCAGCTTTCGCGGGCTGCAAGAGACCCAGTACTTC | CASSFRGLQETQYF
TRBJ1-2 | NA | TRBV3-1 | NA | 19 | TGTGCCATCTGGGGGGTCCATGCGTCGGACTCCCTTGCTAACTATGGCTACACCTTC | CAIWGVHASDSLANYGYTF
TRBJ1-5 | NA | TRBV27 | many | 14 | TGTGCCAGCAGTTTACGGTCTAGCAATCAGCCCCAGCATTTT | CASSLRSSNQPQHF
TRBJ2-3 | NA | TRBV5-5 | few | 15 | TGTGCCTCAACTCAGGGGCATCAGTTCACAGATACGCAGTATTTT | CASTQGHQFTDTQYF
TRBJ2-3 | TRBD2 | TRBV7-2 | NA | 15 | TGTGCCAGCAGCGAGGGACTACCAGGCACAGATACGCAGTATTTT | CASSEGLPGTDTQYF
TRBJ2-3 | NA | TRBV4-3 | many | 17 | TGCGCCAGCAGCCACTATTCCGGGGGGCTGGTGGCAGATACGCAGTATTTT | CASSHYSGGLVADTQYF
TRBJ1-4 | TRBD1 | TRBV29-1 | NA | 16 | TGCAGCGTTGAAGAATGGCTGACAGGGGGCTATGAAAAACTGTTTTTT | CSVEEWLTGGYEKLFF
TRBJ1-1 | TRBD1 | TRBV7-9 | many | 17 | TGTGCCAGCAGCCAAAACCACCGAACAGGGGGCGACACTGAAGCTTTCTTT | CASSQNHRTGGDTEAFF
TRBJ1-1 | NA | TRBV5-1 | NA | 14 | TGCGCCAGCAGCTTGGGACCGAGCAACACTGAAGCTTTCTTT | CASSLGPSNTEAFF
TRBJ2-1 | NA | TRBV2 | many | 15 | TGTGCCAGCAGTGACGGGCGGAACTCCTACAATGAGCAGTTCTTC | CASSDGRNSYNEQFF
TRBJ2-1 | TRBD2 | TRBV27 | many | 16 | TGTGCCAGCAGCCCGACGACTAGCGGGTCCTACAATGAGCAGTTCTTC | CASSPTTSGSYNEQFF
TRBJ2-7 | TRBD1 | TRBV10-3 | many | 15 | TGTGCCATCAGAAATACCGGGACAGGCTCCTACGAGCAGTACTTC | CAIRNTGTGSYEQYF
TRBJ2-5 | NA | TRBV28 | many | 13 | TGTGCCAGCAGGTCCCCTCCGGCGTCGACCCAGTACTTC | CASRSPPASTQYF
TRBJ1-6 | NA | TRBV6-6 | few | 13 | TGTGCCACCAGGGGCTCCTATAATTCACCCCTCCACTTT | CATRGSYNSPLHF
TRBJ1-2 | NA | TRBV7-2 | NA | 13 | TGTGCCAGCAGCCAAACGGGGGGGAGTGGCTACACCTTC | CASSQTGGSGYTF
TRBJ2-6 | NA | TRBV11-2 | few | 14 | TGTGCCAGCAGCTTAGGCTCCATCGGCAACGTCCTGACTTTC | CASSLGSIGNVLTF
TRBJ2-2 | NA | TRBV12-3/TRBV12-4 | many | 14 | TGTGCCAGCAGTTTGGGGGGGGCCACCGGGGAGCTGTTTTTT | CASSLGGATGELFF
TRBJ2-3 | NA | TRBV24-1 | many | 14 | TGTGCCACCAGTGATGCCCGTGACCTAAATACGCAGTATTTT | CATSDARDLNTQYF
TRBJ2-1 | TRBD2 | TRBV11-1 | NA | 20 | TGTGCCAGCAGCTTAGCGCTAACTAGCGGGAGGGCATGGGGAGAGAATGAGCAGTTCTTC | CASSLALTSGRAWGENEQFF
TRBJ1-4 | NA | TRBV4-1 | many | 15 | TGCGCCAGCAGCCAAGTAGCGGGGGTAGACGAAAAACTGTTTTTT | CASSQVAGVDEKLFF
TRBJ1-2 | NA | TRBV2 | NA | 17 | TGTGCCAGCAGTGAACGAAAGCCAGGGGTGTCCAACTATGGCTACACCTTC | CASSERKPGVSNYGYTF
TRBJ1-2 | NA | TRBV7-2 | NA | 15 | TGTGCCAGCAGCCTACACCGACAGACGGCGGCTGGCTACACCTTC | CASSLHRQTAAGYTF
TRBJ1-1 | NA | TRBV7-9 | many | 14 | TGTGCCAGCAGCGCGAATCTGGGGGAACAGGAAGCTTTCTTT | CASSANLGEQEAFF
TRBJ2-2 | NA | TRBV7-7 | many | 14 | TGTGCCAGCAGCTTAGAAGTGGGGAACGGGGAGCTGTTTTTT | CASSLEVGNGELFF
TRBJ2-3 | TRBD2 | TRBV28 | NA | 13 | TGTGCCAGCGTTCCGGGGGGGACAGATACGCAGTATTTT | CASVPGGTDTQYF
TRBJ2-5 | TRBD2 | TRBV20-1 | many | 15 | TGCAGTGCCACAGGACTAGCGGGGGCGTACGAGACCCAGTACTTC | CSATGLAGAYETQYF
TRBJ2-1 | NA | TRBV15 | few | 15 | TGTGCCACCAGACCCCTCGGATATAACTACAATGAGCAGTTCTTC | CATRPLGYNYNEQFF
TRBJ1-2 | NA | TRBV15 | NA | 14 | TGTGCCACCAGCAGTTTGAGTGGTTTCTATGGCTACACCTTC | CATSSLSGFYGYTF
TRBJ2-7 | TRBD2 | TRBV20-1 | NA | 13 | TGCAGTGCTAAAACGGGAGGTCTCCACGAGCAGTACTTC | CSAKTGGLHEQYF